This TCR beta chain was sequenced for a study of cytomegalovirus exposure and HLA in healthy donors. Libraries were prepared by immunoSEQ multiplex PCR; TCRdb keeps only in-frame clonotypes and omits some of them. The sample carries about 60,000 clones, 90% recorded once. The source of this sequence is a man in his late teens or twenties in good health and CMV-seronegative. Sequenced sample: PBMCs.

The chain's CDR3 is CASSLEGPYGYTF. For the CDR3, the DNA is TGTGCCAGCAGTTTAGAGGGCCCCTATGGCTACACCTTC. V gene TRBV27 combines with J gene TRBJ1-2; no definite D call. Germline CDR1 and CDR2: MNHEY and SMNVEV (reference sequence). This CDR3 spans 13 amino acids. V lost 2 bases to trimming and J lost 4 bases, with 8 bases between them.